This TCR beta chain originates from a study of a mutant IDH1 vaccine in newly diagnosed glioma listed by TCRdb under 2021. For the study in its entirety: Of the approximately 29 treated patients, about 62% were male and about 40% were female, and a mean age of roughly 40 years was recorded. Before enrollment, most patients had been given radiochemotherapy with temozolomide as standard therapy, while the rest had received either radiotherapy alone or temozolomide alone. Six visits were used for peripheral blood collection: V03 (baseline), V05, V07, V10, V12 and V13. For exploratory analyses, longitudinal TCRB deep sequencing was carried out in approximately 25 treated patients wherever samples were available. What the study reported, not specific to this receptor: No apparent relationship was observed between pseudoprogression and alterations in the top peripheral T cell clonotypes detected by TCRB sequencing. Availability determined which PBMC samples were chosen for TCRB deep sequencing. Vaccine-induced immune responses across multiple MHC alleles were detected in 80% to 95% of patients. The authors noted that analyses of patient blood samples could not be reproduced because of sample limitations.

Of note for this clone: The antigen this receptor binds is unknown. Base qualities are not recorded, but no much larger clone differs from it by a single base.

According to the study, the label for this sample's time point signals: baseline, week 1 (first vaccination visit). The sample's treatment or condition label, decoded: pre-vaccination baseline after standard-of-care therapy. Newly diagnosed WHO grade 3 or 4 IDH1-mutant astrocytomas showing loss of nuclear ATRX were present in the donors. The samples were drawn from NOA16, a multicentre, single-arm, open-label phase I trial in Germany that tested a mutant IDH1 peptide vaccine in humans for the first time. For immunogenicity testing, the blood drawn at visit V03 was used as the baseline sample. Genomic DNA for TCRB sequencing was isolated from EDTA blood with the DNeasy Blood and Tissue Kit. Libraries were constructed by the immunoSEQ multiplex PCR assay. The hsTCRB Kit was used according to the manufacturer's protocol to amplify rearranged TCR beta chain sequences. Sequencing of TCRB libraries was carried out on an Illumina MiSeq. Under the source paper's analysis protocol: The proprietary platform of the kit vendor was used for demultiplexing, trimming and gene mapping. In its TCRdb copy, this immuneACCESS table keeps in-frame sequences only and misses some clones. Where compared with another copy, unresolved V genes explain less than half of these, and the others have no known cause. The D gene and trimming were derived from the DNA, and the V and J assignments and clone size from that table. Here the sample has some 68,000 clones; around 79% occur a single time. The top ten clonotypes cover roughly 8% of the sample.

The receptor comes from a man aged 50-60 years with glioma. This material consisted of PBMCs, taken from a glioma patient treated with radiotherapy, temozolomide or both.

Here the CDR3 is given as CAALGQTDTEAFF. In nucleotides, the sequence is TGTGCCGCCCTAGGACAGACCGACACTGAAGCTTTCTTT. The chain employs TRBV10-3 and TRBJ1-1, with TRBD1 as a weak D call on 6 bases. CDR1 ENHRY and CDR2 SYGVKD are derived from the germline V gene. V drops 11 bases and J drops 3 bases, leaving 16 bases in between. There are 13 amino acids in the CDR3, from cysteine to phenylalanine inclusive. Only the CDR3 region is kept as DNA, spanning 39 bases read in frame from base 1.